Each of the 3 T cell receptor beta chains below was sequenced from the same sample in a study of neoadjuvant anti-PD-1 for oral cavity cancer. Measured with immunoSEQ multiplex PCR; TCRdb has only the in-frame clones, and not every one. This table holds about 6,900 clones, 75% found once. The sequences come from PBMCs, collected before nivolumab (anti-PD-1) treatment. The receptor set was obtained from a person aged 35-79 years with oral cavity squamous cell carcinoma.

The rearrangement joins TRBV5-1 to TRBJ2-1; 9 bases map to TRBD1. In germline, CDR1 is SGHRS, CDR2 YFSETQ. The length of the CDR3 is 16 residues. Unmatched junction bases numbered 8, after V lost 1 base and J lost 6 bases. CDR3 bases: TGCGCCAGCAGCTTGTTTGGACGGACAGGGGCCAATGAGCAGTTCTTC. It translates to CASSLFGRTGANEQFF.

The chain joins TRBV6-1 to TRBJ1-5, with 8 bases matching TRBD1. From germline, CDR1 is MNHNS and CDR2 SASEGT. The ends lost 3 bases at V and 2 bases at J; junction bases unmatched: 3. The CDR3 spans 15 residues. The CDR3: CASSETGDGNQPQHF. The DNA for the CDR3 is TGTGCCAGCAGTGAGACAGGGGACGGCAATCAGCCCCAGCATTTT.

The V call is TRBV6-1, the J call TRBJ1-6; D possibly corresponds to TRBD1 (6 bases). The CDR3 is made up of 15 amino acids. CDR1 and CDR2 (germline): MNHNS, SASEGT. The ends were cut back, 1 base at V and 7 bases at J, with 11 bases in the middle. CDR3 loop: CASSEEGGSNSPLHF. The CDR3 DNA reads TGTGCCAGCAGTGAAGAGGGGGGTTCCAATTCACCCCTCCACTTT.